Listed below are T cell receptor beta chains from one sample, sequenced in a study of shared clonotypes between healthy human individuals. The protocol was immunoSEQ multiplex PCR, while the TCRdb copy is restricted to in-frame clones and leaves out a portion. Among around 700,000 clones, approximately 73% were seen once, and the ten largest hold around 1.7%. Specimen: memory CD4+ T cells sorted from blood. These receptors all stem from a young woman in good health. Each CDR3 is given with its conserved first and last residue. The D gene is left open where the match is weak. Clone size is given for some rows only: seen once, a few or many times, or a class if the clone is expanded.

DNA,CDR3,V,J,D,size
TGTGCCAGTCTTAATGCCGGGACTAGGGGCAATGAGCAGTTCTTC,CASLNAGTRGNEQFF,TRBV6-4,TRBJ2-1,TRBD2,-
TGCAGCGCCGAGCCCCGGCTGACAGATACGCAGTATTTT,CSAEPRLTDTQYF,TRBV29-1,TRBJ2-3,-,-
TGTGCCAGCGGATCCAAAGCGGACGCTAGCACAGATACGCAGTATTTT,CASGSKADASTDTQYF,TRBV7-9,TRBJ2-3,-,once
TGTGCCAGCAGCTTATCGGGACAGGGGGCGGATGGCTACACCTTC,CASSLSGQGADGYTF,TRBV7-9,TRBJ1-2,TRBD1,-
TGTGCCAGCTCACCACCCCCAGGCAACAATCAGCCCCAGCATTTT,CASSPPPGNNQPQHF,TRBV18,TRBJ1-5,-,-
TGTGCCAGCAGTCCCCCACGATTCGACAGGGGGGTTGTCACCGGGGAGCTGTTTTTT,CASSPPRFDRGVVTGELFF,TRBV27,TRBJ2-2,TRBD1,once
TGTGCCAGCAGTGACTTAAGGGTTAGGGAGCAGTACTTC,CASSDLRVREQYF,TRBV2,TRBJ2-7,-,-
TGTGCCAGCAGCTTGGGCGCGCGCCGCGAGCAGTACTTC,CASSLGARREQYF,TRBV11-2,TRBJ2-7,-,-
TGTGCCAGCAGCTTAGGGAGGCGGCAGCCAAATCAGCCCCAGCATTTT,CASSLGRRQPNQPQHF,TRBV7-8,TRBJ1-5,-,-
TGTGCCAGCACATCGAGGGAGACGGGCTACACCTTC,CASTSRETGYTF,TRBV2,TRBJ1-2,-,few
TGTGCCAGCGAAGTAGACAGGCGCTATGGCTACACCTTC,CASEVDRRYGYTF,TRBV6-1,TRBJ1-2,-,-
TGTGCCAGCAGGCCAGACCTACTAGAGAGCACAGATACGCAGTATTTT,CASRPDLLESTDTQYF,TRBV2,TRBJ2-3,-,once
TGTGCCAGCAGCTCCGGGACAGGAATCAATAATGAAAAACTGTTTTTT,CASSSGTGINNEKLFF,TRBV28,TRBJ1-4,TRBD1,few
TGTGCCAGCAGCCAAGAAAGGTCGGGGATACAAAACACTGAAGCTTTCTTT,CASSQERSGIQNTEAFF,TRBV4-2,TRBJ1-1,-,few
TGTGCCAGCAGTGTTTCAGGAACAAAACAGAATGAGCAGTTCTTC,CASSVSGTKQNEQFF,TRBV25-1,TRBJ2-1,-,many
TGTGCCAGCAGTACACAGCGGGAAAAACTGTTTTTT,CASSTQREKLFF,TRBV6-6,TRBJ1-4,-,once
TGTGCCAGCTCACCACTCACAGGTGGCGGGGGCTACACCTTC,CASSPLTGGGGYTF,TRBV18,TRBJ1-2,-,-
TGTGCCAGCAGCAATGGACTAGCGGGGTCTGACGAGCAGTACTTC,CASSNGLAGSDEQYF,TRBV21-1,TRBJ2-7,-,-
TGTGCCAGCAGGGGGACTGTTGGCTACACCTTC,CASRGTVGYTF,TRBV2,TRBJ1-2,-,-
TGTGCCAGCAGCTTGGCGGCCAGCCACACTGAAGCTTTCTTT,CASSLAASHTEAFF,TRBV5-4,TRBJ1-1,-,-
TGTGCCACCGATGTGGGACTGGGCTCTGGAAACACCATATATTTT,CATDVGLGSGNTIYF,TRBV28,TRBJ1-3,-,few
TGTGCCAGCAGCACGATCCCCTTAGGCATTCAGTACTTC,CASSTIPLGIQYF,TRBV7-9,TRBJ2-4,-,once
TGTGCCAGCAGCCGTTTGTGGGACAGTTCCTACGAGCAGTACTTC,CASSRLWDSSYEQYF,TRBV27,TRBJ2-7,TRBD1,-
TGTGCCTGGACCTCTTTGGGACTATACTCGGAGCAGTACTTC,CAWTSLGLYSEQYF,TRBV30,TRBJ2-7,TRBD2,-
TGTGCCAGCAGTTTATTGACAGAGAACACTGAAGCTTTCTTT,CASSLLTENTEAFF,TRBV28,TRBJ1-1,-,-
TGTGCCAGCAGTTCCCCCAGGACAGGGCCGAACACTGAAGCTTTCTTT,CASSSPRTGPNTEAFF,TRBV6-5,TRBJ1-1,TRBD1,-
TGTGCCTCCCGGGACAGGGGCCTCTACACCTTC,CASRDRGLYTF,TRBV2,TRBJ1-2,TRBD1,-
TGTGCCAGCTCACCACCGGGACAGGGGAGTGGCTACACCTTC,CASSPPGQGSGYTF,TRBV18,TRBJ1-2,TRBD1,-
TGTGCCAGCAGTGGTGGACTAGCGGGAGGATCGGCGACCCAGTACTTC,CASSGGLAGGSATQYF,TRBV2,TRBJ2-5,TRBD2,once
TGTGCCAGCAGTGAAGCGCAGCGGGGGTCTGACATTCAGTACTTC,CASSEAQRGSDIQYF,TRBV2,TRBJ2-4,TRBD2,-
TGCAGCGCTCAATCTCAGGGGGGGGCCTACGAGCAGTACTTC,CSAQSQGGAYEQYF,TRBV29-1,TRBJ2-7,-,-
TGTGCCAGCGGCCTGGCACAGGGACACGAGCAGTACTTC,CASGLAQGHEQYF,TRBV27,TRBJ2-7,-,few
TGTGCCAGCAGTAACAGTGGTCCGGCGGGCTATGGCTACACCTTC,CASSNSGPAGYGYTF,TRBV6-5,TRBJ1-2,-,-
TGCGCCAGCAGCTATTATAAGCTGTTTTTT,CASSYYKLFF,TRBV10-1,TRBJ2-2,-,-
TGTGCCAGGGGACTGGCCTACGAGCAGTACTTC,CARGLAYEQYF,TRBV21-1,TRBJ2-7,-,-
TGCGCCAGCAGCTTGGATGGAATCAATGAAAAACTGTTTTTT,CASSLDGINEKLFF,TRBV5-1,TRBJ1-4,-,-
TGTGCCAGCAGCCAACTCCGCCTAGCGGGAGATTTGGAGACCCAGTACTTC,CASSQLRLAGDLETQYF,TRBV14,TRBJ2-5,TRBD2,-
TGCAGCGCTCTCGGACTAGCGGGGGCGGGCAATGAGCAGTTCTTC,CSALGLAGAGNEQFF,TRBV29-1,TRBJ2-1,TRBD2,once
TGTGCCAGCAGCCCAAGGGGTCTAGCGGTACAAGAGACCCAGTACTTC,CASSPRGLAVQETQYF,TRBV7-3,TRBJ2-5,TRBD2,once
TGTGCCAGCGTCGCGGGGAACTCTGGAAACACCATATATTTT,CASVAGNSGNTIYF,TRBV6-5,TRBJ1-3,-,-
TGTGCCAGCAGCTTTCAGGGGACCGGGGAGCTGTTTTTT,CASSFQGTGELFF,TRBV7-9,TRBJ2-2,-,few
TGTGCCAGTCGAGCCCCAAGTTTCGAGCAGTACTTC,CASRAPSFEQYF,TRBV19,TRBJ2-7,-,-
TGCGCCAGCAGCCCCCGGGGGCACACTGAAGCTTTCTTT,CASSPRGHTEAFF,TRBV5-1,TRBJ1-1,-,few
TGTGCCAGCAGGCGAACAGGGAGCACCGGGGAGCTGTTTTTT,CASRRTGSTGELFF,TRBV28,TRBJ2-2,-,few
TGTGCCAGCAGTTTACGCCCGGGAGGAGGGTATAGTGAGCAGTTCTTC,CASSLRPGGGYSEQFF,TRBV28,TRBJ2-1,TRBD2,-
TGTGCCAGTAGTAGGGGGCTGCTTCATGGCTACACCTTC,CASSRGLLHGYTF,TRBV19,TRBJ1-2,-,-
TGTGCCATCAGTGTACTAGCGGGGTCTAGCACAGATACGCAGTATTTT,CAISVLAGSSTDTQYF,TRBV10-3,TRBJ2-3,TRBD2,-
TGTGCCACCAAACCTAGCGGGAGGGTGGGTGAGCAGTACTTC,CATKPSGRVGEQYF,TRBV27,TRBJ2-7,TRBD2,few
TGTGCCAGCAGCTTAGGCAGGGACTATGGCTACACCTTC,CASSLGRDYGYTF,TRBV5-4,TRBJ1-2,-,-
TGCGCCAGCAGCCAGCCGGGACAGGGTACCGAGACCCAGTACTTC,CASSQPGQGTETQYF,TRBV4-1,TRBJ2-5,TRBD1,-
TGTGCCAGCAGTGTTGGGGCGGGGCCCACCTTC,CASSVGAGPTF,TRBV2,TRBJ1-2,-,-
TGTGCCAGCAGTGAAGCGCCTCCACTAGCGGGAGAAGAGACCCAGTACTTC,CASSEAPPLAGEETQYF,TRBV2,TRBJ2-5,TRBD2,-
TGTGCCTGGAGGCAGGGATTTTACTACGAGCAGTACTTC,CAWRQGFYYEQYF,TRBV30,TRBJ2-7,-,-